This is a list of T cell receptor beta chains from one sample in a study of CD8 T cells in ankylosing spondylitis. MiXCR, applied by TCRdb to the 5' RACE reads, yields one record per CDR3 protein. The table lists around 180,000 distinct CDR3 sequences, over 10% of them singletons, with 9.5% to 11% in the top ten. Sequencing was performed on blood, either unsorted or a sorted T cell fraction (not recorded which). The source of these receptors is a female donor with ankylosing spondylitis or in good health (not recorded which). The CDR3 runs from the conserved cysteine through the conserved F or W. A D gene is named only where the DNA matches it firmly. Not all rows give a size; the values are once, few, many and, for expanded clones, a class.

j_call	v_call	cdr3_length	clone_size	d_call	cdr3_nt	cdr3_aa
TRBJ2-1	TRBV5-1	15	few	TRBD2	TGCGCCAGCAGCCAGCTACTAGCGGAGAACAATGAGCAGTTCTTC	CASSQLLAENNEQFF
TRBJ2-1	TRBV4-3	15	many	TRBD2	TGCGCCAGCAGCCCCCAGGCGGGAGCCAACAATGAGCAGTTCTTC	CASSPQAGANNEQFF
TRBJ1-1	TRBV7-9	14	-	-	TGTGCCAGCAGCCCCTCGGGGGGGTACACTGAAGCTTTCTTT	CASSPSGGYTEAFF
TRBJ1-5	TRBV20-1	13	few	-	TGCAGTGCCGAAGGGAGGGGGGATCAGCCCCAGCATTTT	CSAEGRGDQPQHF
TRBJ1-2	TRBV12-3/TRBV12-4	14	many	TRBD1	TGTGCCAGCAGCACAGCAGGGACAGGGCATGGCTACACCTTC	CASSTAGTGHGYTF
TRBJ2-7	TRBV12-3/TRBV12-4	14	-	-	TGTGCCAGCAGTACCTCGACAGGCTCCTACGAGCAGTACTTC	CASSTSTGSYEQYF
TRBJ1-3	TRBV9	15	many	-	TGTGCCAGCAGCGCCTCAGGAGCGGGTGGAAACACCATATATTTT	CASSASGAGGNTIYF
TRBJ2-1	TRBV20-1	16	many	TRBD2	TGCAGTGCTAGAGATCTCGGGAGACTAGCGAACAATGAGCAGTTCTTC	CSARDLGRLANNEQFF
TRBJ1-5	TRBV12-3/TRBV12-4	15	few	TRBD1	TGTGCCAGCAGTTTTGGACAGGGGGCGGGTCAGCCCCAGCATTTT	CASSFGQGAGQPQHF
TRBJ1-5	TRBV7-2	15	many	-	TGTGCCAGCAGCTACCTTCCTGGTAGCAATCAGCCCCAGCATTTT	CASSYLPGSNQPQHF
TRBJ2-3	TRBV12-3/TRBV12-4	15	many	TRBD2	TGTGCCAGCAGTCCGTCGACTAGCGGCACAGATACGCAGTATTTT	CASSPSTSGTDTQYF
TRBJ1-1	TRBV10-3	15	many	TRBD1	TGTGCCATCACTGACAGGGTGAGTCGTCAAACTGAAGCTTTCTTT	CAITDRVSRQTEAFF
TRBJ2-7	TRBV11-2	18	-	-	TGTGCCAGCAGCTTAACCCCGGCGGGGTTTGGGGGTCGCTCCGAGCAGTACTTC	CASSLTPAGFGGRSEQYF
TRBJ1-2	TRBV4-3	15	few	TRBD1	TGCGCCAGCAGCCAAGAGGCCGGGACAGAGTATGGCTACACCTTC	CASSQEAGTEYGYTF
TRBJ2-7	TRBV3-1	17	-	-	TGTGCCAGCAGCAAAGATTTTAGGGACATCTTCTCCTACGAGCAGTACTTC	CASSKDFRDIFSYEQYF
TRBJ2-3	TRBV20-1	13	-	-	TGCAGCGCCACGGGACGGACCACAGATACGCAGTATTTT	CSATGRTTDTQYF
TRBJ1-5	TRBV6-2/TRBV6-3	13	many	TRBD1	TGTGCCAGCGACAGGGGGCCTGGTCAGCCCCAGCATTTT	CASDRGPGQPQHF
TRBJ1-5	TRBV19	15	-	-	TGTGCCAGTAGTATTAGGGGAGGAGGCAATCAGCCCCAGCATTTT	CASSIRGGGNQPQHF
TRBJ2-7	TRBV20-1	13	few	TRBD1	TGCAGTGCTCCCCCGACAGGGACCTACGAGCAGTACTTC	CSAPPTGTYEQYF
TRBJ2-1	TRBV6-2/TRBV6-3	14	few	-	TGTGCCAGCAGTTACGATCAAGGGGCTTTTGAGCAGTTCTTC	CASSYDQGAFEQFF
TRBJ1-2	TRBV18	14	-	TRBD1	TGTGCCAGCTCACCAGAGGGACAGGGTGGTGGCTACACCTTC	CASSPEGQGGGYTF
TRBJ2-3	TRBV6-1	15	-	TRBD2	TGTGCCAGCAGTAGCGGGAGGTCTAGCACAGATACGCAGTATTTT	CASSSGRSSTDTQYF
TRBJ1-5	TRBV6-2/TRBV6-3	19	many	-	TGTGCCAGCAGTTTTGCGTACGGGGAGAGCATGCCTAGCGATCAGCCCCAGCATTTT	CASSFAYGESMPSDQPQHF
TRBJ2-5	TRBV20-1	13	many	-	TGCAGTGCTAGAAGGACTAACCAAGAGACCCAGTACTTC	CSARRTNQETQYF
TRBJ1-6	TRBV28	13	many	-	TGTGCCAGCAGTTTGGAGGGTAGTTCACCCCTCCACTTT	CASSLEGSSPLHF
TRBJ1-2	TRBV7-3	14	-	-	TGTGCCAGCAGCCTCGGGATGGGTGCCTATGGCTACACCTTC	CASSLGMGAYGYTF
TRBJ1-5	TRBV6-2/TRBV6-3	16	-	-	TGTGCCAGAAAGCCATTGTCGTTCATTAGTAATCAGCCCCAGCATTTT	CARKPLSFISNQPQHF
TRBJ1-5	TRBV5-6	14	few	-	TGTGCCAGCAGCCGAGCGAATGAAAATCAGCCCCAGCATTTT	CASSRANENQPQHF
TRBJ1-2	TRBV20-1	16	-	-	TGCAGTGCAGGGCGGGCAGGGGCACAAGCTAACTATGGCTACACCTTC	CSAGRAGAQANYGYTF
TRBJ1-2	TRBV5-1	16	few	-	TGCGCCAGCACTACAACTCAAGGGGTGTCCCACGGAGGCTACACCTTC	CASTTTQGVSHGGYTF
TRBJ2-1	TRBV11-2	16	few	-	TGTGCCAGCAGCAAGGAGCGGCCGAGCTCCTACAATGAGCAGTTCTTC	CASSKERPSSYNEQFF
TRBJ2-1	TRBV11-2	15	many	-	TGTGCCAGCAGCTTCGAACTCGGGTACAATAATGAGCAGTTCTTC	CASSFELGYNNEQFF
TRBJ2-5	TRBV19	16	-	-	TGTGCCAGTAGTAAACAGTCTCAAGCGGGCCAAGAGACCCAGTACTTC	CASSKQSQAGQETQYF
TRBJ2-1	TRBV28	15	many	-	TGTGCCAGCAGTTTACTTCTGGGGGGAAGCAATGAGCAGTTCTTC	CASSLLLGGSNEQFF
TRBJ1-2	TRBV11-2	13	-	-	TGTGCCAGCAGCTTAGATCGCGCAGATGGCTACACCTTC	CASSLDRADGYTF
TRBJ2-7	TRBV29-1	13	many	TRBD2	TGCAGCGCCACCGTAGCGGGAGAAACCGAGCAGTACTTC	CSATVAGETEQYF
TRBJ2-1	TRBV7-9	16	-	-	TGTGCCAGCAGCTTACCAGACGGGGCGGGCTACAATGAGCAGTTCTTC	CASSLPDGAGYNEQFF
TRBJ2-7	TRBV11-3	14	-	-	TGTGCCAGCAGCATACAGGGAGTTCCCTCCGAGCAGTACTTC	CASSIQGVPSEQYF
TRBJ1-5	TRBV20-1	12	-	-	TGCAGTGCTGTGACGGGGGTCCGGCCCCAGCATTTT	CSAVTGVRPQHF
TRBJ1-1	TRBV19	13	few	-	TGTGCCAGTAGCCTACAGGGCCCCACTGAAGCTTTCTTT	CASSLQGPTEAFF
TRBJ2-3	TRBV20-1	15	few	TRBD2	TGCAGTGTCATATACGGTAGCGGGAGGACAGATACGCAGTATTTT	CSVIYGSGRTDTQYF
TRBJ1-2	TRBV5-1	15	few	TRBD1	TGCGCCAGCAGCTTGACGACGATGGGACAGGGAGACTACACCTTC	CASSLTTMGQGDYTF
TRBJ2-3	TRBV11-3	13	few	-	TGTGCCAGCAGCGGGAGAAGGGCCGATACGCAGTATTTT	CASSGRRADTQYF
TRBJ2-1	TRBV3-1	18	-	TRBD2	TGTGCCAGCTGTTCTACTGGGACTAGCGGGAGTAGGGACAATGAGCAGTTCTTC	CASCSTGTSGSRDNEQFF
TRBJ2-4	TRBV6-1	15	many	TRBD1	TGTGCCAGCTGGGACAGGGGGGAAGCCAAAAACATTCAGTACTTC	CASWDRGEAKNIQYF
TRBJ2-7	TRBV4-1	15	many	-	TGCGCCAGCAGCCCTACTCGACTGATCTCCTACGAGCAGTACTTC	CASSPTRLISYEQYF
TRBJ1-1	TRBV6-5	12	-	TRBD1	TGTGCCAGCAGCCGCTCCGGGACAGTGGCTTTCTTT	CASSRSGTVAFF
TRBJ2-7	TRBV24-1	15	many	-	TGTGCCACCAGTGATTTTATTGGCCAGTCGGACGAGCAGTACTTC	CATSDFIGQSDEQYF
TRBJ2-1	TRBV20-1	13	-	TRBD1	TGCAGTGTCTTGGACAGGGTTAGCAATGAGCAGTTCTTC	CSVLDRVSNEQFF
TRBJ2-1	TRBV4-3	13	many	-	TGCGCCAGCAGCTACGGGCTCTACAATGAGCAGTTCTTC	CASSYGLYNEQFF
TRBJ2-1	TRBV12-3/TRBV12-4	12	few	TRBD1	TGTGCCAGCAGTCTCGGGACAGGGGAGAGGTTCTTC	CASSLGTGERFF
TRBJ2-5	TRBV29-1	16	-	TRBD1	TGCAGCGTTGAGGGGGCGACAGGGGGCAGGCAAGAGACCCAGTACTTC	CSVEGATGGRQETQYF
TRBJ1-3	TRBV9	16	-	TRBD1	TGTGCCAGCAGCGCAGAGGACAGGGGAATTCGGGCCACCATATATTTT	CASSAEDRGIRATIYF
TRBJ1-5	TRBV28	13	many	-	TGTGCCAGCAGTTTAAAGAGGGATCAGCCCCAGCATTTT	CASSLKRDQPQHF